These 30 T cell receptor beta chains were all obtained from the same sample, sequenced in a study of vaccination and CD4 T cells after COVID-19 (dated by TCRdb to between 2021 and 2024). The method behind the library was PCR. Sequencing was carried out with an Illumina iSeq 100. DNA from cultured CD4+ T cells underwent TCR sequencing with the Oncomine TCR Beta short-read assay at the Johns Hopkins FTIC core. TCRdb reworked the public reads: Q25 trimming with fastp, MiXCR clone assembly, productive beta chains retained. Every entry covers one CDR3 protein and lists the most common genes and DNA from its rows. For this sample there are more than 12,000 distinct CDR3 sequences; about 35% appear just once. 36% of the sample lies in the top ten. The treatment or condition label corresponds to: approximately 9-day PBMC culture with coronavirus spike peptide pools or control peptides (ViraFEST assay). Their antigen targets remain unknown.

Sample: cultured CD4+ T cells from blood. These receptor sequences come from a human donor with COVID-19.

The chain combines TRBV2 with TRBJ1-1; weak D call: TRBD1 (6 bases). CDR1 SNHLY and CDR2 FYNNEI come from the germline V gene. Trimming stripped 6 bases from V and 7 bases from J, with 21 bases between. The length of the CDR3 is 15 residues. CDR3 in DNA: TGTGCCAGCAGCCCTGAATCAGGGGCGAGGGGTGAAGCTTTCTTT. This sequence encodes CASSPESGARGEAFF.

The chain is built from TRBV6-2 or TRBV6-3 and TRBJ2-5; 9 nucleotides agree with TRBD2. V lost 7 bases and J lost 2; bases outside the gene matches: 5. The CDR3 extends over 14 amino acids. Germline V gives CDR1 MNHEY, CDR2 SVGEGT. The CDR3 is CASTLAGAQETQYF. CDR3 DNA: TGTGCCAGCACCTTAGCGGGGGCTCAAGAGACCCAGTACTTC.

This clonotype came up a few times. The chain combines TRBV30 with TRBJ2-5; D gene ambiguous. Germline-derived CDR1 and CDR2 are GTSNPN and SVGIG (reference sequence). The CDR3 runs 10 residues. Trimming pared 0 bases from V and 5 bases from J, leaving 1 base between. The CDR3 coding sequence is TGTGCCTGGAGTGTCGAGACCCAGTACTTC. Encoded protein: CAWSVETQYF.

The chain links TRBV5-1 to TRBJ1-1, with D maybe TRBD1 (5 bases). Per germline, CDR1 SGHRS and CDR2 YFSETQ. V was shortened by 0 bases and J by 8 bases, with 14 bases between the two germline ends. The CDR3 is made up of 14 amino acids. The CDR3, as DNA: TGCGCCAGCAGCTTGGGGGGACGGGAAAAGGAAGCTTTCTTT. Translation gives CASSLGGREKEAFF.

J is TRBJ1-2 and V is TRBV3-1; a weak D match, TRBD1 (5 bases). Per the germline V gene, CDR1 is LGHDT and CDR2 is YNNKEL (reference sequence). The CDR3 is 16 amino acids. V lost 1 base, J lost 2 bases, and 14 bases lay in between. CDR3 loop: CASSQVGQGENYGYTF. In DNA form, the CDR3 reads TGTGCCAGCAGCCAAGTTGGGCAGGGAGAGAACTATGGCTACACCTTC.

This clonotype was seen a handful of times. The J gene is TRBJ2-3, the V gene TRBV6-2 or TRBV6-3; D remains unclear. This CDR3 comprises 16 residues. V lost 6 bases to trimming and J lost 2 bases, with 18 bases between them. Germline CDR1 reads MNHEY; CDR2 reads SVGEGT. The DNA for the CDR3 is TGTGCCAGCAGCCCCCTGAGGAGCCCATCCACAGATACGCAGTATTTT. This translates into CASSPLRSPSTDTQYF.

This chain links TRBV4-1 with TRBJ1-1; 7 bases are a match to TRBD1. Germline V gene data show CDR1 as MGHRA and CDR2 as YSYEKL. Trimming took 3 bases from V and 5 from J; bases not matched to a gene: 6. CDR3 size: 14 residues. The CDR3 is CASSHTGQWTEAFF. CDR3 coding DNA: TGCGCCAGCAGCCACACGGGACAGTGGACTGAAGCTTTCTTT.

The CDR3 sequence is CASSLAGAQETQYF. As DNA, the CDR3 is TGTGCCAGCAGCCTAGCGGGGGCACAAGAGACCCAGTACTTC. The J gene is TRBJ2-5, the V gene TRBV4-2; TRBD2 matches at 9 bases. This CDR3 has 14 residues. Germline V lookup: CDR1 LGHNA, CDR2 YNFKEQ. V trimming: 4 bases; J trimming: 2 bases; junction bases outside the gene matches: 2.

V gene TRBV23-1 combines with J gene TRBJ2-7; D remains unclear. TRBV23-1 is designated an ORF whose function remains uncertain. Trimming removed 5 bases from V and 0 bases from J, with 11 bases in between. CDR3 length: 14 residues. CDR3 sequence (DNA): TGCGCCAGCAGTTCGACGCCTAGCTCCTACGAGCAGTACTTC. As protein: CASSSTPSSYEQYF.

The chain combines TRBV12-3 or TRBV12-4 with TRBJ2-1; TRBD1 might be the D (6 bases). The CDR3 is 15 residues long. Trimming shortened V by 2 bases and J by 7 bases, and 15 bases separated the two germline ends. Here the CDR3 DNA reads TGTGCCAGCAGTTTAACAACAGGGAGTAAGAATGAGCAGTTCTTC. It codes for CASSLTTGSKNEQFF.

This clonotype was seen once. The chain carries TRBV9 and TRBJ2-5; D is unresolved. Trimming cost V 0 bases and J 2 bases, with 11 bases left between them. The CDR3 spans 15 residues. Germline values: CDR1 SGDLS, CDR2 YYNGEE. Here the CDR3 reads CASSVGATQQETQYF. The CDR3 DNA sequence: TGTGCCAGCAGCGTAGGTGCAACGCAACAAGAGACCCAGTACTTC.

The chain carries TRBV24-1 and TRBJ2-5, with a possible D match to TRBD1 (5 bases). V was clipped by 4 bases and J by 1 base, with 9 bases between them. Germline V gives CDR1 KGHDR, CDR2 SFDVKD. The CDR3 spans 14 residues. CDR3 nucleotides: TGTGCCACCAGTGACCATACAGGCCAAGAGACCCAGTACTTC. Translation: CATSDHTGQETQYF.

This clonotype has a handful of counts. An end of the junction does not agree with germline; a read error may underlie this. This chain links TRBV7-7 with TRBJ2-2, with D perhaps TRBD1 (6 bases). Germline lookup yields CDR1 SSHAT and CDR2 FNYEAQ (reference sequence). This CDR3 is 15 amino acids long. CDR3 in amino acids: CASSSTGIGTGELFF. The DNA for the CDR3 is TGTGCTAGCAGCTCTACAGGGATAGGCACCGGGGAGCTGTTTTTT.

This clonotype has more than one count but fewer than ten. V gene TRBV4-2 combines with J gene TRBJ1-5; D is uncertain. With 5 bases removed from V and 4 bases from J, the gap between germline ends came to 12 bases. Germline V gene sequence: CDR1 LGHNA, CDR2 YNFKEQ. CDR3 length: 14 amino acids. The CDR3 sequence is CASSEVGSNQPQHF. Written as DNA, the CDR3 is TGTGCCAGCAGCGAGGTTGGGTCTAATCAGCCCCAGCATTTT.

This rearrangement joins TRBV11-3 to TRBJ1-4, with 8 bases fitting TRBD1. CDR3 length: 13 residues. The ends lost 5 bases at V and 10 bases at J; junction bases unmatched: 6. Germline V CDR1 and CDR2: SGHNT, YENEEA. CDR3 in DNA: TGTGCCAGCAGCCCTGGGACAGGAGGAAAACTGTTTTTT. It specifies CASSPGTGGKLFF. Filled out from reference TRBV11-3 and TRBJ1-4, the complete variable domain reads EAGVVQSPRYKIIEKKQPVAFWCNPISGHNTLYWYLQNLGQGPELLIRYENEEAVDDSQLPKDRFSAERLKGVDSTLKIQPAELGDSAVYLCASSPGTGGKLFFGSGTQLSVL.

This clonotype was found once. The V gene is TRBV12-3 or TRBV12-4, the J gene TRBJ1-6; 9 bases map to TRBD1. The CDR3 has 16 residues. J gave up 9 bases and V 1 base, and 7 bases lay outside the gene matches. The CDR3 reads CASSLGARDRASPLHF. The CDR3 bases are TGTGCCAGCAGTTTAGGAGCGAGGGACAGGGCTTCACCCCTCCACTTT.

This clonotype appeared a few times. This chain joins TRBV6-1 and TRBJ2-2; 8 bases are shared with TRBD1. In germline, CDR1 is MNHNS, CDR2 SASEGT. V shed 6 bases, J shed 3 bases, and the junction held 9 bases outside the gene matches. CDR3 length: 16 residues. The CDR3 DNA reads as TGTGCCAGCAGCAAACCCAGGGGGCGCTACACCGGGGAGCTGTTTTTT. As protein: CASSKPRGRYTGELFF.

This clonotype was observed a handful of times. This sequence joins TRBV12-3 or TRBV12-4 and TRBJ1-5, with TRBD1 as a possible D gene (6 bases). Between the trimmed V and J ends, which lost 5 bases and 4 bases, there was a span of 15 bases. This CDR3 spans 15 amino acids. CDR3 in amino acids: CASSPRRDNNQPQHF. CDR3 nucleotide sequence: TGTGCCAGCAGTCCACGCCGGGACAATAATCAGCCCCAGCATTTT.

This clonotype turned up a few times. The genes are TRBV20-1 and TRBJ1-2, with D maybe TRBD1 (6 bases). This CDR3 has 13 residues. The germline gives CDR1 DFQATT, CDR2 SNEGSKA (reference sequence). Trimming shortened V by 6 bases and J by 3 bases, and 14 bases separated the two germline ends. This CDR3 reads CSANAGADYGYTF. In nucleotides, the CDR3 is TGCAGTGCAAACGCAGGGGCCGACTATGGCTACACCTTC.

The genes are TRBV28 and TRBJ1-2; a weak D match, TRBD1 (6 bases). The length of the CDR3 is 14 residues. The germline V and J ends were trimmed by 7 bases and 6 bases, with 18 bases remaining between them. CDR1 and CDR2 (germline): MDHEN, SYDVKM. The DNA of the CDR3 is TGTGCCAGCATCGGGGGGCTGGAGACCCATGGCTACACCTTC. Translation: CASIGGLETHGYTF.

This clonotype came up a few times. The gene calls are TRBV20-1 and TRBJ2-7; weak D call: TRBD2 (6 bases). This CDR3 has 15 amino acids. Germline CDR1 DFQATT, CDR2 SNEGSKA (reference sequence). V was trimmed by 3 bases and J by 6 bases, leaving 21 bases between them. The CDR3 DNA is TGCAGTGCTAGCCGTACCGACGCGGGGAGAGGCGAGCAGTACTTC. As protein: CSASRTDAGRGEQYF.

The chain couples TRBV12-3 or TRBV12-4 to TRBJ1-4, with TRBD1 as a possible D gene (5 bases). The CDR3 length is 13 residues. The V end was cut by 4 bases, the J end by 14 bases, with 17 bases between. In DNA, the CDR3 is TGTGCCAGCAGTTCGTCCGGGGGGGGACCTCTGTTTTTT. Translating it yields CASSSSGGGPLFF.

This clonotype was found a few times. V is TRBV2 and J is TRBJ1-2; D is possibly TRBD1 (5 bases). V was clipped by 5 bases and J by 4 bases, with 17 bases between them. Germline assignment: CDR1 SNHLY and CDR2 FYNNEI. This CDR3 spans 15 amino acids. Here the CDR3 DNA reads TGTGCCAGCAGTCCCGGGACGGAGGAAAGCTATGGCTACACCTTC. Its protein product is CASSPGTEESYGYTF.

This rearrangement joins TRBV11-3 to TRBJ1-1, with unresolved D. The V gene lost 8 bases and the J gene lost 3 bases, with 13 bases spanning the gap. CDR1 and CDR2 (germline): SGHNT, YENEEA. This CDR3 contains 13 residues. The CDR3 sequence is CASSQEKDTEAFF. The CDR3 DNA is TGTGCCAGCTCCCAGGAAAAGGACACTGAAGCTTTCTTT.

The rearrangement links TRBV7-2 to TRBJ2-1; no reliable D call. Trimming stripped 5 bases from V and 0 bases from J, with 11 bases between. Germline V gives CDR1 SGHTA, CDR2 FQGNSA. The CDR3 runs to 15 residues. The CDR3 DNA sequence: TGTGCCAGCAGCGCCGACTTGTACTCCTACAATGAGCAGTTCTTC. This sequence encodes CASSADLYSYNEQFF.

The chain uses TRBV29-1 and TRBJ2-5; D is possibly TRBD1 or TRBD2 (5 bases each). V gave up 4 bases and J gave up 5 bases, with 11 bases separating them. The CDR3 consists of 12 residues. Germline V lookup: CDR1 SQVTM, CDR2 ANQGSEA. The CDR3 spells CSVARRDETQYF. CDR3 coding DNA: TGCAGCGTTGCGCGCAGGGACGAGACCCAGTACTTC.

This clonotype has only a few counts. The chain couples TRBV6-5 to TRBJ2-7; D uncertain. The CDR3 has 14 amino acids. The V and J ends lost 0 bases and 0 bases respectively, with 6 bases between them. CDR1 is MNHEY, CDR2 SVGAGI, per germline. The CDR3 DNA sequence: TGTGCCAGCAGTTACTCGTCAGCCTCCTACGAGCAGTACTTC. It codes for CASSYSSASYEQYF.

The rearrangement links TRBV7-2 to TRBJ2-4; 7 nucleotides align to TRBD1. The CDR3 runs to 17 residues. V lost 4 bases, J lost 0 bases, and 9 bases stayed unmatched. Germline values: CDR1 SGHTA, CDR2 FQGNSA. The CDR3 sequence: CASSSAGTALAKNIQYF. DNA for the CDR3: TGTGCCAGCAGCTCAGCAGGGACAGCTTTAGCCAAAAACATTCAGTACTTC.

The rearrangement joins TRBV5-1 to TRBJ2-3; 11 nucleotides match TRBD2. V trimming: 0 bases; J trimming: 4 bases; junction bases outside the gene matches: 4. Germline V gives CDR1 SGHRS, CDR2 YFSETQ. This CDR3 is built from 16 residues. CDR3 coding DNA: TGCGCCAGCAGCTTGGGTAGTAGCGGGGGGGCAGATACGCAGTATTTT. This gives the protein CASSLGSSGGADTQYF.

The chain employs TRBV30 and TRBJ1-6; D is possibly TRBD1 (6 bases). Germline lookup yields CDR1 GTSNPN and CDR2 SVGIG (reference sequence). V was pared by 3 bases and J by 2 bases, with 11 bases between. This CDR3 spans 15 amino acids. The CDR3 is CAWRVEGAYNSPLHF. The CDR3 DNA follows: TGTGCCTGGAGAGTAGAGGGGGCCTATAATTCACCCCTCCACTTT.